What follows is one T cell receptor (beta chain) and its context. TCRdb keeps only in-frame clones here, not all; method: immunoSEQ multiplex PCR. In the table there are about 150,000 clones, less than 95% of which are singletons. This sample was included in a study of T cell responses to AZD1222 COVID-19 vaccine. Specimen: peripheral blood, collected on day 0 of AZD1222 vaccination. The clonotype comes from an adult in good health.

The CDR3 loop reads CASSYSSVGNYEQYV. Written as DNA, the CDR3 is TGTGCCAGCAGTTACTCGTCCGTAGGCAACTACGAGCAGTACGTC. The genes are TRBV6-5 and TRBJ2-7, with D hard to call. CDR3 size: 15 residues. Looked up from germline, CDR1 is MNHEY and CDR2 is SVGAGI. V was pared by 0 bases and J by 3 bases, with 12 bases between.